These 10 T cell receptor beta chains originate from one sample sequenced in a study of blood T cell repertoires in COVID-19. The assay was immunoSEQ multiplex PCR, and TCRdb's table has in-frame clones only and misses some. The sample carries about 260,000 clones, 88% recorded once. The sample comprised peripheral blood. These receptors all stem from a woman aged 25 to 39 with COVID-19, enrolled during active disease.

The chain carries TRBV5-6 and TRBJ2-1, with a possible D match to TRBD2 (5 bases). The CDR3 spans 15 residues. The V gene's germline CDR1 is SGHDT and CDR2 YYEEEE. Trimming left V 2 bases short and J 2 bases short, with 11 bases between. CDR3 coding DNA: TGTGCCAGCAGCTTCCGGGGTATCCCCTACAATGAGCAGTTCTTC. It yields the protein CASSFRGIPYNEQFF.

V gene TRBV5-1 combines with J gene TRBJ2-7; 8 nucleotides line up with TRBD1. The CDR3 is made up of 15 amino acids. Germline assignment: CDR1 SGHRS and CDR2 YFSETQ. V trimming: 3 bases; J trimming: 2 bases; junction bases outside the gene matches: 7. CDR3 amino acids: CASSSSGTGAYEQYF. The CDR3 DNA sequence: TGCGCCAGCAGCTCCTCCGGGACAGGTGCCTACGAGCAGTACTTC.

The CDR3 DNA reads as TGTGCCAGCAGTTGGTCCCCCGGGAGAGGCGCAGATACGCAGTATTTT. It specifies CASSWSPGRGADTQYF. This sequence joins TRBV6-5 and TRBJ2-3, with D perhaps matching TRBD2 (6 bases). Trimming removed 4 bases from V and 4 bases from J, with 18 bases in between. The germline gives CDR1 MNHEY, CDR2 SVGAGI. CDR3 size: 16 residues.

This chain links TRBV4-2 with TRBJ1-1; D is possibly TRBD1 (6 bases). From germline, CDR1 is LGHNA and CDR2 YNFKEQ. CDR3 length: 14 residues. Deletions cut 1 base from V and 10 bases from J, with 16 bases between. The CDR3 is CASSQAGTPLAAFF. In DNA, the CDR3 is TGTGCCAGCAGCCAAGCGGGGACACCCTTGGCAGCTTTCTTT.

The gene calls are TRBV7-3 and TRBJ2-3; 7 bases map to TRBD2. Losses at the gene ends were 1 base for V and 0 bases for J; bases not matched to a gene: 1. Per the germline V gene, CDR1 is SGHTA and CDR2 is FQGTGA. This CDR3 is built from 15 residues. CDR3 in amino acids: CASSLNSGSTDTQYF. The CDR3 DNA follows: TGTGCCAGCAGCTTAAATAGCGGGAGCACAGATACGCAGTATTTT.

The rearrangement uses TRBV11-2 and TRBJ1-5; no clear D. Trimming took off 1 base at V and 0 bases at J, with 13 bases between the two ends. The CDR3 is made up of 17 amino acids. Per germline, CDR1 SGHAT and CDR2 FQNNGV. This chain's CDR3 is CASSLVSAGHSNQPQHF. The CDR3 nucleotides are TGTGCCAGCAGCTTAGTATCGGCAGGCCATAGCAATCAGCCCCAGCATTTT.

The rearrangement joins TRBV30 to TRBJ2-5; D may be TRBD2 (6 bases). The germline V gene encodes CDR1 GTSNPN and CDR2 SVGIG (reference sequence). The CDR3 extends over 16 amino acids. V lost 2 bases and J lost 5, with 21 bases in between. DNA of the CDR3: TGTGCCTGGAGTCCTTCAGTCCGGGGGACGGGGGAGACCCAGTACTTC. As protein: CAWSPSVRGTGETQYF.

The chain has TRBV6-5 and TRBJ1-5; unclear D gene. The length of the CDR3 is 13 residues. Germline CDR1 is MNHEY and CDR2 is SVGAGI. V was shortened by 0 bases and J by 7 bases, with 7 bases between the two germline ends. CDR3 sequence: CASSYSQIQPQHF. CDR3 coding DNA: TGTGCCAGCAGTTACTCACAGATCCAGCCCCAGCATTTT.

The V call is TRBV11-2, the J call TRBJ1-6, with TRBD1 matching over 10 bases. CDR3 length: 18 residues. Germline loops: CDR1 SGHAT, CDR2 FQNNGV. Germline trimming cut 5 bases from V and 11 bases from J; bases unmatched to any gene: 18. The CDR3 DNA sequence: TGTGCCAGCAGCCTCCCATGGAGGACAGGGGGGATTTTTCCACCCCTCCACTTT. As protein: CASSLPWRTGGIFPPLHF.

This chain connects TRBV4-3 to TRBJ2-1; TRBD2 agrees at 9 bases. V lost 3 bases and J lost 2; bases outside the gene matches: 11. The CDR3 runs to 18 residues. CDR1 and CDR2 from the germline V gene are LGHNA and YSLEER. DNA of the CDR3: TGCGCCAGCAGCCAGATAGCGGGAGACTACTTAGCCTACAATGAGCAGTTCTTC. This translates into CASSQIAGDYLAYNEQFF.